The clone carrying this T cell receptor (beta chain) was counted at least ten times. Other DNA sequences of this sample code for an identical CDR3. These data come from a study of metastatic and nonmetastatic thyroid tumors. MiXCR reprocessed the PCR reads for TCRdb. The sample carries around 25,000 clones, 20% to 25% recorded once. Germline V CDR1 and CDR2: LNHDA, SQIVND (reference sequence). Trimming stripped 3 bases from V and 0 bases from J, with 15 bases between. The CDR3 length is 17 residues. Thyroid surgery was preceded by no treatment in any patient. The sample comprised adjacent normal tissue. The chain joins TRBV19 to TRBJ1-5, with D perhaps TRBD1 (5 bases). This receptor was identified in a female donor with papillary thyroid cancer or a benign thyroid nodule (not recorded which). Some clones in this sample may be carry-over from other donors' samples. CDR3: CASSINLGAHSNQPQHF. The CDR3 nucleotides read TGTGCCAGTAGTATCAATCTCGGGGCCCATAGCAATCAGCCCCAGCATTTT.